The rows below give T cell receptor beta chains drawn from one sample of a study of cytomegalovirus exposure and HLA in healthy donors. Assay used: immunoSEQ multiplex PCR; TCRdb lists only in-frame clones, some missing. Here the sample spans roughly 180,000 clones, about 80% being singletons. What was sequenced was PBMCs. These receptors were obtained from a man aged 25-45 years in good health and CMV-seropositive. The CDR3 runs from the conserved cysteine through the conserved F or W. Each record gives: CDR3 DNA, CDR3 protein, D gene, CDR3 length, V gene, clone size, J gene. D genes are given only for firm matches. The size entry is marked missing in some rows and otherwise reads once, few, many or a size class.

cdr3_nt: TGTGCCAGCAGCTCCGGACTAGCGGGGGGCACAGATACGCAGTATTTT
cdr3_aa: CASSSGLAGGTDTQYF
d_call: TRBD2
cdr3_length: 16
v_call: TRBV11-3
clone_size: -
j_call: TRBJ2-3

cdr3_nt: TGTGCCAGCAGCTCGCCCCCTGGGGACAGGGCAACAGATACGCAGTATTTT
cdr3_aa: CASSSPPGDRATDTQYF
d_call: TRBD1
cdr3_length: 17
v_call: TRBV7-9
clone_size: once
j_call: TRBJ2-3

cdr3_nt: TGTTCCAGCAACCCCCCCGCGCAAGAGACCCAGTACTTC
cdr3_aa: CSSNPPAQETQYF
d_call: -
cdr3_length: 13
v_call: TRBV7-9
clone_size: -
j_call: TRBJ2-5

cdr3_nt: TGCGCCAGCAGCTTACCGGGACAGGGTCAGGAGCAGTTCTTC
cdr3_aa: CASSLPGQGQEQFF
d_call: TRBD1
cdr3_length: 14
v_call: TRBV5-1
clone_size: -
j_call: TRBJ2-1

cdr3_nt: TGTGCCAGCAGCGCCACAGGGGGAAGCTCGAGCCACGAGCAGTACTTC
cdr3_aa: CASSATGGSSSHEQYF
d_call: TRBD1
cdr3_length: 16
v_call: TRBV7-9
clone_size: few
j_call: TRBJ2-7

cdr3_nt: TGTGCCATCAGGGGGACAGGCAATCAGCCCCAGCATTTT
cdr3_aa: CAIRGTGNQPQHF
d_call: TRBD1
cdr3_length: 13
v_call: TRBV10-3
clone_size: once
j_call: TRBJ1-5

cdr3_nt: TGTGCCAGCAGCTTAGACACCCGGGACTACTCCACAGATACGCAGTATTTT
cdr3_aa: CASSLDTRDYSTDTQYF
d_call: TRBD2
cdr3_length: 17
v_call: TRBV7-6
clone_size: -
j_call: TRBJ2-3

cdr3_nt: TGCGCCAGCGGAAGGACAGGATACGAGCAGTACTTC
cdr3_aa: CASGRTGYEQYF
d_call: TRBD1
cdr3_length: 12
v_call: TRBV10-1
clone_size: -
j_call: TRBJ2-7

cdr3_nt: TGTGCCAGCAGCTGGGGACAGGGGACCAATCAGCCCCAGCATTTT
cdr3_aa: CASSWGQGTNQPQHF
d_call: TRBD1
cdr3_length: 15
v_call: TRBV11-2
clone_size: -
j_call: TRBJ1-5

cdr3_nt: TGTGCCAGCAGCCCCAACAGGGGGCTCGGTCAGCCCCAGCATTTT
cdr3_aa: CASSPNRGLGQPQHF
d_call: TRBD1
cdr3_length: 15
v_call: TRBV2
clone_size: -
j_call: TRBJ1-5

cdr3_nt: TGTGCCAGCTCACCACCTCGAACAGGGAATAATGAGCAGTTCTTC
cdr3_aa: CASSPPRTGNNEQFF
d_call: -
cdr3_length: 15
v_call: TRBV18
clone_size: -
j_call: TRBJ2-1

cdr3_nt: TGTGCCAGCAGTGACGGGACAGGGGGCGCTGGGGCCAACGTCCTGACTTTC
cdr3_aa: CASSDGTGGAGANVLTF
d_call: TRBD1
cdr3_length: 17
v_call: TRBV6-4
clone_size: medium-sized
j_call: TRBJ2-6

cdr3_nt: TGCGCCAGCAGCCTGCGGTACGGGATATGGACTGAAGCTTTCTTT
cdr3_aa: CASSLRYGIWTEAFF
d_call: -
cdr3_length: 15
v_call: TRBV5-1
clone_size: -
j_call: TRBJ1-1

cdr3_nt: TGTGCCAGCAGTCGGAAGCGGGGGGCTTATTACCAAGAGACCCAGTACTTC
cdr3_aa: CASSRKRGAYYQETQYF
d_call: TRBD2
cdr3_length: 17
v_call: TRBV14
clone_size: -
j_call: TRBJ2-5

cdr3_nt: TGTGCCAGCAGCTTTCTAGCGGGCGGGAATGAGCAGTTCTTC
cdr3_aa: CASSFLAGGNEQFF
d_call: TRBD2
cdr3_length: 14
v_call: TRBV7-9
clone_size: few
j_call: TRBJ2-1

cdr3_nt: TGTGCCAGCAGCAACCCTCGGACAGGGGGCATGAATGGCTACACCTTC
cdr3_aa: CASSNPRTGGMNGYTF
d_call: TRBD1
cdr3_length: 16
v_call: TRBV5-4
clone_size: -
j_call: TRBJ1-2

cdr3_nt: TGTGCCAGCAGCCCTTCCACTAGCGGGGTTTACTCCTACGAGCAGTACTTC
cdr3_aa: CASSPSTSGVYSYEQYF
d_call: TRBD2
cdr3_length: 17
v_call: TRBV4-2
clone_size: -
j_call: TRBJ2-7

cdr3_nt: TGTGCCAGCAGTTCGCCTAGCTCCTACGAGCAGTACTTC
cdr3_aa: CASSSPSSYEQYF
d_call: -
cdr3_length: 13
v_call: TRBV27
clone_size: -
j_call: TRBJ2-7

cdr3_nt: TGTGCCAGCAGCTTAGCCGTCAGGGCTAATGAAAAACTGTTTTTT
cdr3_aa: CASSLAVRANEKLFF
d_call: -
cdr3_length: 15
v_call: TRBV11-2
clone_size: -
j_call: TRBJ1-4

cdr3_nt: TGTGCCAGCAGCCGGGACTCCTCCTACGAGCAGTACTTC
cdr3_aa: CASSRDSSYEQYF
d_call: -
cdr3_length: 13
v_call: TRBV7-3
clone_size: -
j_call: TRBJ2-7

cdr3_nt: TGTGCCAGCAGTTACCGACCGGGACAGGGCTATGAGCAGTTCTTC
cdr3_aa: CASSYRPGQGYEQFF
d_call: TRBD1
cdr3_length: 15
v_call: TRBV6-5
clone_size: -
j_call: TRBJ2-1

cdr3_nt: TGTGCCAGCAGTGAGGGAAGACAGGGGGGAGACTATGGCTACACCTTC
cdr3_aa: CASSEGRQGGDYGYTF
d_call: TRBD1
cdr3_length: 16
v_call: TRBV6-1
clone_size: -
j_call: TRBJ1-2

cdr3_nt: TGTGCCAGCAGCTCTCTGACAGGGGGCACAGATACGCAGTATTTT
cdr3_aa: CASSSLTGGTDTQYF
d_call: TRBD1
cdr3_length: 15
v_call: TRBV6-5
clone_size: -
j_call: TRBJ2-3

cdr3_nt: TGTGCCAGTAGTACTAGTCCGGGACAGGGATCGTACTTC
cdr3_aa: CASSTSPGQGSYF
d_call: TRBD1
cdr3_length: 13
v_call: TRBV19
clone_size: -
j_call: TRBJ2-7

cdr3_nt: TGTGCCACCAGCCTACAGACAACTAATGAAAAACTGTTTTTT
cdr3_aa: CATSLQTTNEKLFF
d_call: -
cdr3_length: 14
v_call: TRBV15
clone_size: -
j_call: TRBJ1-4

cdr3_nt: TGTGCCAGCAGTCGGGGCTCCTACAATGAGCAGTTCTTC
cdr3_aa: CASSRGSYNEQFF
d_call: -
cdr3_length: 13
v_call: TRBV6-5
clone_size: -
j_call: TRBJ2-1

cdr3_nt: TGTGCCACCAATGTGGAGGGGCCACCAGATACGCAGTATTTT
cdr3_aa: CATNVEGPPDTQYF
d_call: -
cdr3_length: 14
v_call: TRBV19
clone_size: -
j_call: TRBJ2-3

cdr3_nt: TGTTCCAGCAGCCCGCCTGAGGTAGCGAGAGTAGGGACCGGGGAGCTGTTTTTT
cdr3_aa: CSSSPPEVARVGTGELFF
d_call: -
cdr3_length: 18
v_call: TRBV7-9
clone_size: -
j_call: TRBJ2-2

cdr3_nt: TGTGCCAGCAGTGAAGCGGACAGAGCCTACGAGCAGTACTTC
cdr3_aa: CASSEADRAYEQYF
d_call: -
cdr3_length: 14
v_call: TRBV6-1
clone_size: -
j_call: TRBJ2-7

cdr3_nt: TGTGCCAGTAGTATAAGGGGGTACAATGAGCAGTTCTTC
cdr3_aa: CASSIRGYNEQFF
d_call: -
cdr3_length: 13
v_call: TRBV19
clone_size: -
j_call: TRBJ2-1

cdr3_nt: TGCGCCAGCAGCCCAGGCCGGGACAGGGGGCGCAACGAGCAGTACTTC
cdr3_aa: CASSPGRDRGRNEQYF
d_call: TRBD1
cdr3_length: 16
v_call: TRBV23-1
clone_size: -
j_call: TRBJ2-7

cdr3_nt: TGTGCCAGCAGCCCTCACGCTAGCTCTGGAAACACCATATATTTT
cdr3_aa: CASSPHASSGNTIYF
d_call: -
cdr3_length: 15
v_call: TRBV27
clone_size: -
j_call: TRBJ1-3

cdr3_nt: TGTGCCAGCAGCCTACCGACAGGGGGCCACGAGCAGTACTTC
cdr3_aa: CASSLPTGGHEQYF
d_call: TRBD1
cdr3_length: 14
v_call: TRBV7-9
clone_size: -
j_call: TRBJ2-7

cdr3_nt: TGTGCCAGCAGTTTCTCCGCGGGGCGGAGATATAGCACAGATACGCAGTATTTT
cdr3_aa: CASSFSAGRRYSTDTQYF
d_call: -
cdr3_length: 18
v_call: TRBV28
clone_size: -
j_call: TRBJ2-3

cdr3_nt: TGTGCCAGCAGCTACCGGGACAGGGATCGAGAGACCCAGTACTTC
cdr3_aa: CASSYRDRDRETQYF
d_call: TRBD1
cdr3_length: 15
v_call: TRBV6-1
clone_size: -
j_call: TRBJ2-5

cdr3_nt: TGTGCCAGTAGTAGGACAGGGCCGAACACTGAAGCTTTCTTT
cdr3_aa: CASSRTGPNTEAFF
d_call: TRBD1
cdr3_length: 14
v_call: TRBV19
clone_size: -
j_call: TRBJ1-1

cdr3_nt: TGTGCCAGCAGTTATCTGGGGGCCGACGAGCAGTACTTC
cdr3_aa: CASSYLGADEQYF
d_call: -
cdr3_length: 13
v_call: TRBV6-5
clone_size: -
j_call: TRBJ2-7

cdr3_nt: TGTGCCAGCAGCCCAAGGACAGGGGGCGGTGAGACCCAGTACTTC
cdr3_aa: CASSPRTGGGETQYF
d_call: TRBD1
cdr3_length: 15
v_call: TRBV9
clone_size: few
j_call: TRBJ2-5

cdr3_nt: TGTGCCAGCAGGCCACAAAGCTCTGGAAACACCATATATTTT
cdr3_aa: CASRPQSSGNTIYF
d_call: -
cdr3_length: 14
v_call: TRBV4-2
clone_size: -
j_call: TRBJ1-3

cdr3_nt: TGTGCCAGCAGCAGGGGGACAGGGGGCAATCAGCCCCAGCATTTT
cdr3_aa: CASSRGTGGNQPQHF
d_call: TRBD1
cdr3_length: 15
v_call: TRBV28
clone_size: -
j_call: TRBJ1-5

cdr3_nt: TGTGCCAGCAGCCAAGACTTACAGTCCAATCAGCCCCAGCATTTT
cdr3_aa: CASSQDLQSNQPQHF
d_call: -
cdr3_length: 15
v_call: TRBV4-2
clone_size: -
j_call: TRBJ1-5

cdr3_nt: TGTGCCAGCAGCCCGCGGAGCAGCGGGGGGGTATATGCGACCAATGAGCAGTTCTTC
cdr3_aa: CASSPRSSGGVYATNEQFF
d_call: TRBD2
cdr3_length: 19
v_call: TRBV11-3
clone_size: once
j_call: TRBJ2-1

cdr3_nt: TGTGCCAGCAGCGTGCGGGGGGGTCTTGGCGGGGAGCTGTTTTTT
cdr3_aa: CASSVRGGLGGELFF
d_call: TRBD2
cdr3_length: 15
v_call: TRBV7-8
clone_size: -
j_call: TRBJ2-2

cdr3_nt: TGTGCCAGCATGCCGGGACTAGTCGCCGGGGAGCTGTTTTTT
cdr3_aa: CASMPGLVAGELFF
d_call: TRBD2
cdr3_length: 14
v_call: TRBV28
clone_size: -
j_call: TRBJ2-2

cdr3_nt: TGTGCCAGCACCCGGGGCACTGAAGCTTTCTTT
cdr3_aa: CASTRGTEAFF
d_call: -
cdr3_length: 11
v_call: TRBV27
clone_size: once
j_call: TRBJ1-1

cdr3_nt: TGTGCCAGCAGCTTGGGGTCAGGGGCGAACACTGAAGCTTTCTTT
cdr3_aa: CASSLGSGANTEAFF
d_call: -
cdr3_length: 15
v_call: TRBV5-4
clone_size: -
j_call: TRBJ1-1

cdr3_nt: TGTGCCAGCAGCTTAGTGGCCAGCGGGAGTCCGTACGAGCAGTACTTC
cdr3_aa: CASSLVASGSPYEQYF
d_call: TRBD2
cdr3_length: 16
v_call: TRBV7-9
clone_size: once
j_call: TRBJ2-7

cdr3_nt: TGTGCCAGTAGCGACAGGGGACAGCCCCAGCATTTT
cdr3_aa: CASSDRGQPQHF
d_call: TRBD1
cdr3_length: 12
v_call: TRBV19
clone_size: -
j_call: TRBJ1-5

cdr3_nt: TGTGCCACCAGCTCAACAGGGCTCGACCAGGAAAAACTGTTTTTT
cdr3_aa: CATSSTGLDQEKLFF
d_call: -
cdr3_length: 15
v_call: TRBV15
clone_size: -
j_call: TRBJ1-4

cdr3_nt: TGTGCCAGCAGTTTAGTGGCTAGCGGGAAAGGGTATACGCAGTATTTT
cdr3_aa: CASSLVASGKGYTQYF
d_call: TRBD2
cdr3_length: 16
v_call: TRBV27
clone_size: -
j_call: TRBJ2-3

cdr3_nt: TGCGCCAGCAACGAACAGGGGGCAACTGGTGGCTACACCTTC
cdr3_aa: CASNEQGATGGYTF
d_call: TRBD1
cdr3_length: 14
v_call: TRBV5-1
clone_size: -
j_call: TRBJ1-2

cdr3_nt: TGTGCCAGCAGTTACCGCAGGGAAACTGAAGCTTTCTTT
cdr3_aa: CASSYRRETEAFF
d_call: -
cdr3_length: 13
v_call: TRBV6-5
clone_size: -
j_call: TRBJ1-1

cdr3_nt: TGTGCCAGCAGTTTATGGGCGACTAGCGGGAGTGTCAATGAGCAGTTCTTC
cdr3_aa: CASSLWATSGSVNEQFF
d_call: TRBD2
cdr3_length: 17
v_call: TRBV27
clone_size: -
j_call: TRBJ2-1

cdr3_nt: TGTGCCAGCAGTCCATCCAGCGGGAGGGCCCTACTTATTCTCCCCTACGAGCAGTACTTC
cdr3_aa: CASSPSSGRALLILPYEQYF
d_call: TRBD2
cdr3_length: 20
v_call: TRBV27
clone_size: few
j_call: TRBJ2-7

cdr3_nt: TGTGCCAGCAGCCCTGGACAGCCAAATGAAAAACTGTTTTTT
cdr3_aa: CASSPGQPNEKLFF
d_call: -
cdr3_length: 14
v_call: TRBV7-6
clone_size: -
j_call: TRBJ1-4

cdr3_nt: TGTGCCAGCAGAGACCCGGAGAGCTCCTACGAGCAGTACTTC
cdr3_aa: CASRDPESSYEQYF
d_call: -
cdr3_length: 14
v_call: TRBV6-5
clone_size: -
j_call: TRBJ2-7

cdr3_nt: TGTGCCAGCAGCTTAGATGGGGGAGGGAATCAGCCCCAGCATTTT
cdr3_aa: CASSLDGGGNQPQHF
d_call: -
cdr3_length: 15
v_call: TRBV7-9
clone_size: few
j_call: TRBJ1-5

cdr3_nt: TGTGCCAGCAGCCAAGATCCTGCGTCCAGGGGGAAGTACTTC
cdr3_aa: CASSQDPASRGKYF
d_call: TRBD1
cdr3_length: 14
v_call: TRBV4-2
clone_size: -
j_call: TRBJ2-7